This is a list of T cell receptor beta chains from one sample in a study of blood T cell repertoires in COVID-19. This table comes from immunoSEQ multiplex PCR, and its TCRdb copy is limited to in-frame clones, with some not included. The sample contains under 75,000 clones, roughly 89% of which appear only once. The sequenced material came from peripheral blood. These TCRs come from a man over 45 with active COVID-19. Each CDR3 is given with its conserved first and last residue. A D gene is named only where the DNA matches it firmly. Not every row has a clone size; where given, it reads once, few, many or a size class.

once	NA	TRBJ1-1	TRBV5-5	CASSLFGENTEAFF	TGTGCCAGCAGCTTGTTCGGGGAAAACACTGAAGCTTTCTTT
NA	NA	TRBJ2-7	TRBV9	CASNRRGAQEQYF	TGTGCCAGCAACCGGCGGGGAGCGCAGGAGCAGTACTTC
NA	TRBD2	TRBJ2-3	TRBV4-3	CASSQGTSGVTDTQYF	TGCGCCAGCAGCCAAGGAACTAGCGGGGTCACAGATACGCAGTATTTT
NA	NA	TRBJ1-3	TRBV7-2	CASSLGTGNTIYF	TGTGCCAGCAGCTTGGGGACAGGAAACACCATATATTTT
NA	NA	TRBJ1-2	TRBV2	CASNLRVYGYTF	TGTGCCAGCAACCTGAGAGTCTATGGCTACACCTTC
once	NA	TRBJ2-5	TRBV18	CASIRTVQETQYF	TGTGCCAGCATACGGACAGTTCAAGAGACCCAGTACTTC
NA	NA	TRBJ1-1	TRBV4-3	CASSHITGWTEAFF	TGCGCCAGCAGCCACATAACAGGGTGGACTGAAGCTTTCTTT
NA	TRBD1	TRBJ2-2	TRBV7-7	CASSPQGGTGGTGELFF	TGTGCCAGCAGCCCCCAGGGGGGGACAGGGGGCACCGGGGAGCTGTTTTTT
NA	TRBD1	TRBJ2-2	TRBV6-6	CASSHRDRGSFVMGTGELFF	TGTGCCAGCAGTCACCGGGACAGGGGTTCGTTCGTCATGGGAACCGGGGAGCTGTTTTTT
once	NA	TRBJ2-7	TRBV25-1	CASSDPQSRGYVYEQYF	TGTGCCAGCAGTGACCCCCAAAGCCGGGGTTATGTCTACGAGCAGTACTTC
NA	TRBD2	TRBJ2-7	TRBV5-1	CASSLWTSGGQSYEQYF	TGCGCCAGCAGCTTGTGGACTAGCGGGGGCCAATCCTACGAGCAGTACTTC
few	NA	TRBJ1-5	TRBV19	CASSISPTLSNQPQHF	TGTGCCAGTAGTATATCGCCGACTCTAAGCAATCAGCCCCAGCATTTT
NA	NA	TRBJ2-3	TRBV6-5	CASTLRGGSTDTQYF	TGTGCCAGCACCTTGAGGGGGGGGAGTACAGATACGCAGTATTTT
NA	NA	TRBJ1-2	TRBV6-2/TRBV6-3	CASRPKQSSYGYTF	TGTGCCAGCAGACCTAAACAGTCCAGCTATGGCTACACCTTC
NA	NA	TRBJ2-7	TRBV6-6	CASSSRGEIPVQYF	TGTGCCAGCAGTTCCAGGGGGGAAATTCCGGTGCAGTACTTC
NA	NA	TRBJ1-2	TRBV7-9	CASSDGLFYGYTF	TGTGCCAGCAGCGATGGACTATTCTATGGCTACACCTTC
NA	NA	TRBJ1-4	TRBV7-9	CASSLVRGPTNEKLFF	TGTGCCAGCAGCTTAGTGCGGGGGCCAACTAATGAAAAACTGTTTTTT
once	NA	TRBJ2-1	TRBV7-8	CASSLALGTANEQFF	TGTGCCAGCAGCTTAGCGCTAGGGACTGCCAATGAGCAGTTCTTC
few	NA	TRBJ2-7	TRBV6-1	CASSERPWQYF	TGTGCCAGCAGTGAACGTCCGTGGCAGTACTTC